Sequencing of this T cell receptor (beta chain) was carried out in a study of shared clonotypes between healthy human individuals. Study-wide results and caveats: Among donors, sharing of clonotypes was expected to be affected by sequencing depth.

Note on this clone: Its antigen is as yet unknown.

V gave up 6 bases and J gave up 10 bases; unmatched junction bases: 4. The CDR3 covers 10 residues. Germline CDR1 SQVTM, CDR2 ANQGSEA. Clones were sequenced by immunoSEQ multiplex PCR, and TCRdb holds only the in-frame ones, with some missing. The table shows millions of clones, with 95% occurring only once. The study drew all its donors from Caucasian adults living in Nashville, Tennessee. Sequencing used naive CD4+ T cells sorted from blood. As to subset: CD45RA+ positively selected. The receptor was derived from a man aged 18 to 30 in good health. The genes are TRBV29-1 and TRBJ2-5; TRBD1 aligns across 8 bases. The CDR3, as DNA: TGCAGCGTCTACGACAGGGGCCAGTACTTC. It specifies CSVYDRGQYF.